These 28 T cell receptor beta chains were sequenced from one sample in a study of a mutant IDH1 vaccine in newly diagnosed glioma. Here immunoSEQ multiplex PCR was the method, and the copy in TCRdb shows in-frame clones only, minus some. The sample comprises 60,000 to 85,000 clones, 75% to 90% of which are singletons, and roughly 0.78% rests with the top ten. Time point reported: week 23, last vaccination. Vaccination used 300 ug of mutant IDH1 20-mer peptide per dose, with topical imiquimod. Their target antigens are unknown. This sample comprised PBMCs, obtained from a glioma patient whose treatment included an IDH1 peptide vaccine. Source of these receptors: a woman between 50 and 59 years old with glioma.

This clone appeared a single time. The CDR3 region has the DNA TGTGCCAGCTCCGCCAACCGGGGGTCGTATGAAAAACTGTTTTTT. This sequence encodes CASSANRGSYEKLFF. This chain links TRBV5-5 with TRBJ1-4, with D possibly being TRBD1 (5 bases). CDR1 is SGHKS, CDR2 YYEKEE, per germline (reference sequence). The CDR3 runs 15 residues. V was shortened by 7 bases and J by 6 bases, with 19 bases between the two germline ends.

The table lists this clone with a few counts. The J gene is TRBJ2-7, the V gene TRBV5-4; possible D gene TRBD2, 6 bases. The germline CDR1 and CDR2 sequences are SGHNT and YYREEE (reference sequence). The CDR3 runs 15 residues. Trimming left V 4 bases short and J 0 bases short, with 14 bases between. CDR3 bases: TGTGCCAGCAGCCCCGGGGCGGGATACTCCTACGAGCAGTACTTC. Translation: CASSPGAGYSYEQYF.

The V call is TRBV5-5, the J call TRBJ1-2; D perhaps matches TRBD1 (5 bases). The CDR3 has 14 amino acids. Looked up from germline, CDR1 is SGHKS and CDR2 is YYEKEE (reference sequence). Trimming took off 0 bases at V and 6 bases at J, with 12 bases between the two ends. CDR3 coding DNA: TGTGCCAGCAGCTTGGCGGAGGGGAGGGATGGCTACACCTTC. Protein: CASSLAEGRDGYTF.

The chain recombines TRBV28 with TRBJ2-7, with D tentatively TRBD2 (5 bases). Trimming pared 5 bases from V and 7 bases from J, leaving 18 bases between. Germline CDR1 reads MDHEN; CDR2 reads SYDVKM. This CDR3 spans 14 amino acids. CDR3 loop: CASSATDREREQYF. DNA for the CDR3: TGTGCCAGCAGTGCGACGGACCGAGAGCGGGAGCAGTACTTC.

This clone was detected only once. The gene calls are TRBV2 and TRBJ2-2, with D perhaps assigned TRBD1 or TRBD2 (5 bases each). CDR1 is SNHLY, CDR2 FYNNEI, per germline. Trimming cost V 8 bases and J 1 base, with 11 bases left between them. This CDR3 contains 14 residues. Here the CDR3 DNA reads TGTGCCAGCCAAGGGACGGTGAACACCGGGGAGCTGTTTTTT. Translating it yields CASQGTVNTGELFF.

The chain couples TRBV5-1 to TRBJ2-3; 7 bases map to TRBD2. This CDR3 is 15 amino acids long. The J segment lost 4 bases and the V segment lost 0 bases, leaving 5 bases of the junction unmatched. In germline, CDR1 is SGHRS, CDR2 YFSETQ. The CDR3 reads CASSLDAGVPDTQYF. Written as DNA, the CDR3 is TGCGCCAGCAGCTTGGATGCGGGAGTACCAGATACGCAGTATTTT.

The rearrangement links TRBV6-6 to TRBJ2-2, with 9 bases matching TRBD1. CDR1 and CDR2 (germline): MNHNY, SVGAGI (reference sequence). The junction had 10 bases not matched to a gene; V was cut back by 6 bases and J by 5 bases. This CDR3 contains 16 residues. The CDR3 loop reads CASRDLRDRVTGELFF. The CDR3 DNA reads TGTGCCAGCAGGGATTTACGGGACAGGGTGACCGGGGAGCTGTTTTTT.

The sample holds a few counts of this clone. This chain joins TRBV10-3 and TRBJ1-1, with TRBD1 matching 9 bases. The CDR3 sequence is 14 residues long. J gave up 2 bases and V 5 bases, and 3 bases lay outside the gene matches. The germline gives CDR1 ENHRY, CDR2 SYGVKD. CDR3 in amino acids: CAISRTGVNTEAFF. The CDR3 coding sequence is TGTGCCATCAGTCGGACAGGGGTTAACACTGAAGCTTTCTTT.

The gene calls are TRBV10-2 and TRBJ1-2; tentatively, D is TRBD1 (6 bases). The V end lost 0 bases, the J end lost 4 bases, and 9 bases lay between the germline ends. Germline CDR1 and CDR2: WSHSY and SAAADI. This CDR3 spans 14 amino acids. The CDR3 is CASSESGGVYGYTF. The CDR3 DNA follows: TGCGCCAGCAGTGAGTCAGGGGGAGTCTATGGCTACACCTTC.

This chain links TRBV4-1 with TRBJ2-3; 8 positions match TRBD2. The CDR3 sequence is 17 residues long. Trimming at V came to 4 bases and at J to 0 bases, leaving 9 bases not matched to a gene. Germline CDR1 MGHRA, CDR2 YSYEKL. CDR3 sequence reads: CASSPAAGGGSTDTQYF. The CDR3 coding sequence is TGCGCCAGCAGCCCCGCCGCGGGGGGCGGGAGCACAGATACGCAGTATTTT.

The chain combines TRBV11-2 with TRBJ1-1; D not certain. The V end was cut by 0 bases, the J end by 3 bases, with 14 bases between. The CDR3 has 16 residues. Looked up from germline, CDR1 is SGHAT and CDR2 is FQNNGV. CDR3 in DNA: TGTGCCAGCAGCTTAGAATTCGGCAGAAAATACACTGAAGCTTTCTTT. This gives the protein CASSLEFGRKYTEAFF. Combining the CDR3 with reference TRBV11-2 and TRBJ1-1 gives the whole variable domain EAGVAQSPRYKIIEKRQSVAFWCNPISGHATLYWYQQILGQGPKLLIQFQNNGVVDDSQLPKDRFSAERLKGVDSTLKIQPAKLEDSAVYLCASSLEFGRKYTEAFFGQGTRLTVV.

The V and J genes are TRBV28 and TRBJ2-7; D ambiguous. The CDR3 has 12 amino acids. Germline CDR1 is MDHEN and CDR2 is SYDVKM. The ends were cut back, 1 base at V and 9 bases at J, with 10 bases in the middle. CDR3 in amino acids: CASSLFPMVQYF. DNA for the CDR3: TGTGCCAGCAGTTTATTCCCCATGGTGCAGTACTTC.

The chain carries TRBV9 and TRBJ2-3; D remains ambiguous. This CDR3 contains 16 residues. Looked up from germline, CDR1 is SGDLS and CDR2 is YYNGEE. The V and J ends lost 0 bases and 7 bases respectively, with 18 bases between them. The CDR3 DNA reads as TGTGCCAGCAGCGTAGAGGGCAGACGACGAATGAATACGCAGTATTTT. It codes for CASSVEGRRRMNTQYF.

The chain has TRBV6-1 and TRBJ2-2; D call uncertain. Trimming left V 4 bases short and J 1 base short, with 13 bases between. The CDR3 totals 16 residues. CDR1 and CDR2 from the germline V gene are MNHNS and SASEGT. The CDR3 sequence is CASSVEAGLNTGELFF. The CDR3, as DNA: TGTGCCAGCAGTGTCGAAGCAGGATTGAACACCGGGGAGCTGTTTTTT.

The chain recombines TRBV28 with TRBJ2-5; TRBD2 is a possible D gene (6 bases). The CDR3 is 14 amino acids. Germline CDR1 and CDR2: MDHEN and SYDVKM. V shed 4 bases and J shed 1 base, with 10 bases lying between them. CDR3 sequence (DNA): TGTGCCAGCAGTTACGTGGGACTCCAAGAGACCCAGTACTTC. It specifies CASSYVGLQETQYF.

The CDR3 spells CASSPRRTGAYEQYF. DNA of the CDR3: TGTGCCAGTAGTCCCCGCCGGACAGGGGCCTACGAGCAGTACTTC. The genes are TRBV19 and TRBJ2-7; 9 bases are shared with TRBD1. Germline trimming cut 5 bases from V and 2 bases from J; bases unmatched to any gene: 7. Germline loops: CDR1 LNHDA, CDR2 SQIVND (reference sequence). The CDR3 totals 15 residues. The full variable domain, completed using reference TRBV19 and TRBJ2-7, is DGGITQSPKYLFRKEGQNVTLSCEQNLNHDAMYWYRQDPGQGLRLIYYSQIVNDFQKGDIAEGYSVSREKKESFPLTVTSAQKNPTAFYLCASSPRRTGAYEQYFGPGTRLTVT.

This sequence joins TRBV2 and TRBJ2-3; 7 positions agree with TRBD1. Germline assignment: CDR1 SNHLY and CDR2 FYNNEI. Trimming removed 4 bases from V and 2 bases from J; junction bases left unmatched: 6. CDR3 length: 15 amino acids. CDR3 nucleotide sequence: TGTGCCAGCAGTGGGAAGGGGGCTTACACAGATACGCAGTATTTT. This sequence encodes CASSGKGAYTDTQYF.

The CDR3 DNA reads TGTGCCAGTGCCCCGGGACTAGCGGGAGCCCCTGAGCAGTTCTTC. Translation: CASAPGLAGAPEQFF. The chain recombines TRBV19 with TRBJ2-1, with 14 bases aligning to TRBD2. V lost 8 bases and J lost 9; bases outside the gene matches: 9. CDR1 is LNHDA, CDR2 SQIVND, per germline (reference sequence). CDR3 length equals 15 residues.

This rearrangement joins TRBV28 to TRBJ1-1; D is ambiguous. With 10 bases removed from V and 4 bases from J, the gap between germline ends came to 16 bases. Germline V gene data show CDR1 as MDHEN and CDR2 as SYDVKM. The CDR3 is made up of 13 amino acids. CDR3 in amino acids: CAIETRRGTEAFF. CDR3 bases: TGTGCCATCGAGACTCGAAGAGGCACTGAAGCTTTCTTT.

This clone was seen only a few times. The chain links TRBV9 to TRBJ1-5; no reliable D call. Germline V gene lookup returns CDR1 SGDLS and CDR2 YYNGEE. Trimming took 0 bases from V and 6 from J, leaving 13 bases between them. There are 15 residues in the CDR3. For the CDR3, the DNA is TGTGCCAGCAGCGTAGCGGACGCCGTGGGTCAGCCCCAGCATTTT. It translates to CASSVADAVGQPQHF.

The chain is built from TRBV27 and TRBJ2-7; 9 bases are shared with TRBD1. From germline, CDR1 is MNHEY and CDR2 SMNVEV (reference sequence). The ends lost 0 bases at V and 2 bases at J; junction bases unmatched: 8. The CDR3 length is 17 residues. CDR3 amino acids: CASSLSQTGQGPYEQYF. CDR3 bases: TGTGCCAGCAGTTTATCCCAAACGGGACAGGGACCCTACGAGCAGTACTTC.

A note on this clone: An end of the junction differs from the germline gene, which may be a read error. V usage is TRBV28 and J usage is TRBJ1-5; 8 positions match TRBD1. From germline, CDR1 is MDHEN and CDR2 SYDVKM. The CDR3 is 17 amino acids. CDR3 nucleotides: TGTGCCAGCAATTTATCCAGGGGGCGCTTAAGGGGTCAGCCCCAGCATTTT. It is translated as CASNLSRGRLRGQPQHF.

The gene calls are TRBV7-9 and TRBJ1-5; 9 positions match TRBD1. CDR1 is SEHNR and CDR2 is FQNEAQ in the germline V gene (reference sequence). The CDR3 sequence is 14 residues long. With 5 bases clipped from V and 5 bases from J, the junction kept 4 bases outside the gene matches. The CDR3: CASSLTGGDQPQHF. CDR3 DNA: TGTGCCAGCAGCCTGACAGGGGGGGATCAGCCCCAGCATTTT.

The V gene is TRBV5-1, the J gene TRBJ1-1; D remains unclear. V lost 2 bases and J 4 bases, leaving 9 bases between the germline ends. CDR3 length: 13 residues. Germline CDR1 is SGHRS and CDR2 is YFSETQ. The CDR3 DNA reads TGCGCCAGCAGCTTTAATGGGGTCACTGAAGCTTTCTTT. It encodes CASSFNGVTEAFF.

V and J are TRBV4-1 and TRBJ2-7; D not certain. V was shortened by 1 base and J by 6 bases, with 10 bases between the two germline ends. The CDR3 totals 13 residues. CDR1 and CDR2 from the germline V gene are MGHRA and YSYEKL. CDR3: CASSQGGSAEQYF. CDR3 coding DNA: TGCGCCAGCAGCCAAGGGGGTTCAGCCGAGCAGTACTTC.

The DNA of the CDR3 is TGTGCCAGCGGGACAGGGGCAAACTATGGCTACACCTTC. Amino acids: CASGTGANYGYTF. This rearrangement joins TRBV28 to TRBJ1-2, with 10 bases fitting TRBD1. From germline, CDR1 is MDHEN and CDR2 SYDVKM. Trimming took 8 bases from V and 2 from J; bases not matched to a gene: 2. The CDR3 runs to 13 residues.

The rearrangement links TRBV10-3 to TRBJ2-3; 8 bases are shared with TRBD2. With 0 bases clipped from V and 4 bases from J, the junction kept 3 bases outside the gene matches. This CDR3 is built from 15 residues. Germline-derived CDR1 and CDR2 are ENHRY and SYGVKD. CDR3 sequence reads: CAISESVAGSDTQYF. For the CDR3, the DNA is TGTGCCATCAGTGAGTCGGTAGCGGGGTCAGATACGCAGTATTTT.

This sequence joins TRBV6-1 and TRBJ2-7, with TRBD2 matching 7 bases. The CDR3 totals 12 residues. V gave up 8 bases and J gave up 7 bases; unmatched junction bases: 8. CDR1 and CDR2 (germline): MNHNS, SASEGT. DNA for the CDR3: TGTGCCAGCCGCGGGGAGGGCGAAGAGCAGTACTTC. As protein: CASRGEGEEQYF.